This entry lists 2 T cell receptor beta chains sequenced from one sample in a study of CD8+ T cells in alopecia areata. Investigators isolated RNA and reverse transcribed it into cDNA to act as the sequencing template. Clones were read by immunoSEQ multiplex PCR, and TCRdb kept only the in-frame ones, dropping some. The sample holds roughly 200,000 clones; roughly 60% are singletons and the top ten take 1.5% to 2%. This sample comprised CD4+ T cells sorted from blood, obtained at week 0. The receptors stem from a human donor with alopecia areata.

The chain has TRBV30 and TRBJ2-1, with 8 bases identical to TRBD2. Trimming cost V 1 base and J 4 bases; bases outside gene matches: 6. Germline values: CDR1 GTSNPN, CDR2 SVGIG (reference sequence). The CDR3 contains 15 residues. CDR3: CAWSDRGGNYNEQFF. Here the CDR3 DNA reads TGTGCCTGGAGTGATCGGGGGGGCAATTACAATGAGCAGTTCTTC.

The chain couples TRBV14 to TRBJ1-6, with D hard to call. V was shortened by 0 bases and J by 8 bases, with 11 bases between the two germline ends. Germline CDR1 and CDR2: SGHDN and FVKESK. The CDR3 loop spans 15 amino acids. CDR3: CASSQDRTVYSPLHF. CDR3 DNA sequence: TGTGCCAGCAGCCAAGATAGAACGGTGTATTCACCCCTCCACTTT. The full variable domain, rest sourced from reference TRBV14 and TRBJ1-6, is EAGVTQFPSHSVIEKGQTVTLRCDPISGHDNLYWYRRVMGKEIKFLLHFVKESKQDESGMPNNRFLAERTGGTYSTLKVQPAELEDSGVYFCASSQDRTVYSPLHFGNGTRLTVT.